The 18 T cell receptor beta chains reported below all come from one sample, sequenced in a study of spatial heterogeneity in lung cancer. Time point here: blood at routine non-recurrence follow-up after resection. Frozen PBMC, nontumor lung or tumor provided whole RNA, which was sequenced unsorted. TCRdb independently ran MiXCR on the 5' RACE reads; one entry per CDR3 protein. The sample yields about 120,000 distinct CDR3 sequences, approximately 12% seen once. Here the sequenced sample was PBMCs, taken at follow-up. These receptors were obtained from a male donor with early-stage non-small cell lung cancer.

V gene TRBV28 combines with J gene TRBJ1-6; tentatively, D is TRBD1 (5 bases). This CDR3 is 13 amino acids long. V lost 5 bases to trimming and J lost 5 bases, with 7 bases between them. Germline CDR1 is MDHEN and CDR2 is SYDVKM. CDR3 in DNA: TGTGCCAGCAGTCAGGGAAATAATTCACCCCTCCACTTT. Its translation: CASSQGNNSPLHF.

This clonotype has at least ten counts. The chain links TRBV9 to TRBJ2-3, with 9 nucleotides matching TRBD2. Germline CDR1 and CDR2: SGDLS and YYNGEE. CDR3 length equals 17 residues. J was trimmed by 5 bases and V by 0 bases; bases with no gene match: 10. CDR3 loop: CASSVGAGGPLIDTQYF. The CDR3 DNA is TGTGCCAGCAGCGTAGGTGCGGGGGGGCCTTTGATAGATACGCAGTATTTT.

This clonotype was observed at least ten times. This chain links TRBV24-1 with TRBJ2-2; tentatively, D is TRBD2 (5 bases). This CDR3 comprises 14 residues. Germline CDR1 reads KGHDR; CDR2 reads SFDVKD. V lost 10 bases and J 3 bases, leaving 14 bases between the germline ends. Here the CDR3 reads CATARTSDTGELFF. The DNA of the CDR3 is TGTGCCACAGCACGTACTAGTGACACCGGGGAGCTGTTTTTT.

The chain has TRBV20-1 and TRBJ1-4; the D gene is possibly TRBD1 (5 bases). The CDR3 extends over 14 amino acids. Trimming shortened V by 7 bases and J by 6 bases, and 18 bases separated the two germline ends. In germline, CDR1 is DFQATT, CDR2 SNEGSKA (reference sequence). The CDR3 region is CSDPLKGKDEKLFF. CDR3 sequence (DNA): TGCAGTGACCCGTTGAAGGGGAAGGATGAAAAACTGTTTTTT.

DNA of the CDR3: TGTGCCAGCACCAATCGACAGGGGTTAGTCTATGGCTACACCTTC. Translated, it gives CASTNRQGLVYGYTF. The V call is TRBV27, the J call TRBJ1-2; TRBD1 agrees at 8 bases. Germline CDR1 MNHEY, CDR2 SMNVEV (reference sequence). Trimming cost V 7 bases and J 4 bases; bases outside gene matches: 11. CDR3 length equals 15 residues.

This clonotype has ten or more counts. This rearrangement joins TRBV2 to TRBJ2-1, with a possible D match to TRBD1 (6 bases). V dropped 4 bases and J dropped 7 bases, with 14 bases sitting between them. Germline CDR1 and CDR2: SNHLY and FYNNEI. This CDR3 has 14 residues. CDR3 amino acids: CASSAGRGRNEQFF. CDR3 DNA sequence: TGTGCCAGCAGTGCCGGCAGGGGCCGGAATGAGCAGTTCTTC.

J is TRBJ2-7 and V is TRBV6-2 or TRBV6-3; possible D gene TRBD2, 5 bases. Looked up from germline, CDR1 is MNHEY and CDR2 is SVGEGT. The V end lost 5 bases, the J end lost 1 base, and 9 bases lay between the germline ends. The CDR3 spans 13 residues. The CDR3: CASSPGFSYEQYF. The CDR3 coding sequence is TGTGCCAGCAGTCCGGGATTTTCCTACGAGCAGTACTTC.

This clonotype was recorded a few times. Sequence at one end of the junction differs from germline and may be a read error. The chain links TRBV28 to TRBJ1-2, with unresolved D. Germline values: CDR1 MDHEN, CDR2 SYDVKM. This CDR3 region has 13 residues. The CDR3: CASSLSKDGYGCF. As DNA, the CDR3 is TGTGCCAGCAGTCTATCGAAGGACGGCTACGGATGCTTC.

The chain employs TRBV30 and TRBJ2-7; 8 positions agree with TRBD1. With 8 bases clipped from V and 2 bases from J, the junction kept 14 bases outside the gene matches. CDR1 GTSNPN and CDR2 SVGIG come from the germline V gene (reference sequence). This CDR3 is 15 amino acids long. The CDR3 reads CAGSRGLTYPYEQYF. DNA for the CDR3: TGTGCCGGATCCAGGGGGCTGACCTATCCCTACGAGCAGTACTTC.

The chain employs TRBV10-3 and TRBJ1-1, with D tentatively TRBD1 (5 bases). The ends were cut back, 5 bases at V and 1 base at J, with 11 bases in the middle. The CDR3 length is 14 residues. CDR1 and CDR2 (germline): ENHRY, SYGVKD. The CDR3 protein is CAISQIQGNTEAFF. CDR3 in DNA: TGTGCCATCAGTCAAATCCAGGGGAACACTGAAGCTTTCTTT.

This clonotype has more than one count but fewer than ten. The V call is TRBV12-5, the J call TRBJ1-1; the match to TRBD1 covers 7 bases. Per germline, CDR1 LGHNT and CDR2 FRNRAP. The J segment lost 1 base and the V segment lost 6 bases, leaving 5 bases of the junction unmatched. The CDR3 totals 14 residues. The CDR3 sequence: CASGPTGRNTEAFF. The CDR3 nucleotides are TGTGCTAGTGGCCCGACAGGGAGGAACACTGAAGCTTTCTTT.

The gene calls are TRBV6-6 and TRBJ1-3; TRBD1 matches at 8 bases. The V segment lost 6 bases and the J segment 4 bases; nucleotides outside the gene matches: 5. CDR1 is MNHNY and CDR2 is SVGAGI in the germline V gene (reference sequence). The CDR3 loop spans 14 amino acids. As DNA, the CDR3 is TGTGCCAGCAGACCCGGGACAGGAGGAAACACCATATATTTT. As protein: CASRPGTGGNTIYF.

The table lists this clonotype with many counts. V and J are TRBV12-3 or TRBV12-4 and TRBJ1-1; D call uncertain. The CDR3 has 14 amino acids. The germline V and J ends were trimmed by 7 bases and 0 bases, with 12 bases remaining between them. The CDR3 DNA reads as TGTGCCAGCATCGGATACGCCGTGAACACTGAAGCTTTCTTT. Translated, it gives CASIGYAVNTEAFF.

This clonotype was detected a few times. The chain recombines TRBV28 with TRBJ1-5; D is ambiguous. The CDR3 covers 14 residues. The V and J ends lost 6 bases and 7 bases respectively, with 16 bases between them. Germline CDR1 and CDR2: MDHEN and SYDVKM. The CDR3 nucleotides read TGTGCCAGCAGAAAGGGCGGTGGCGGACAGCCCCAGCATTTT. As protein: CASRKGGGGQPQHF.

The chain has TRBV12-3 or TRBV12-4 and TRBJ2-1; tentatively, D is TRBD2 (7 bases). V dropped 1 base and J dropped 4 bases, with 14 bases sitting between them. This CDR3 is 16 amino acids long. This CDR3 reads CASSLGRGRLYNEQFF. CDR3 bases: TGTGCCAGCAGTTTAGGGCGGGGGCGCTTGTACAATGAGCAGTTCTTC.

The J gene is TRBJ2-1, the V gene TRBV6-2 or TRBV6-3; D gene uncertain. V was pared by 10 bases and J by 9 bases, with 13 bases between. The CDR3 is 11 amino acids. CDR1 and CDR2 (germline): MNHEY, SVGEGT. The CDR3 sequence is CATSQESEQFF. For the CDR3, the DNA is TGTGCCACCTCCCAAGAGAGTGAGCAGTTCTTC.

This clonotype was counted ten times or more. V is TRBV4-2 and J is TRBJ1-5, with D perhaps TRBD1 (5 bases). The CDR3 loop spans 15 amino acids. V was trimmed by 0 bases and J by 1 base, leaving 7 bases between them. Per the germline V gene, CDR1 is LGHNA and CDR2 is YNFKEQ. CDR3: CASSQERTSNQPQHF. The CDR3 region has the DNA TGTGCCAGCAGCCAAGAGAGGACAAGCAATCAGCCCCAGCATTTT.

The DNA of the CDR3 is TGTGCCAGCACCAGCGGGGGTTCCAGGGAGCTGTTTTTT. This encodes CASTSGGSRELFF. This chain connects TRBV28 to TRBJ2-2; 8 nucleotides align to TRBD2. Trimming at V came to 7 bases and at J to 9 bases, leaving 7 bases not matched to a gene. The CDR3 spans 13 residues. Germline CDR1 MDHEN, CDR2 SYDVKM.